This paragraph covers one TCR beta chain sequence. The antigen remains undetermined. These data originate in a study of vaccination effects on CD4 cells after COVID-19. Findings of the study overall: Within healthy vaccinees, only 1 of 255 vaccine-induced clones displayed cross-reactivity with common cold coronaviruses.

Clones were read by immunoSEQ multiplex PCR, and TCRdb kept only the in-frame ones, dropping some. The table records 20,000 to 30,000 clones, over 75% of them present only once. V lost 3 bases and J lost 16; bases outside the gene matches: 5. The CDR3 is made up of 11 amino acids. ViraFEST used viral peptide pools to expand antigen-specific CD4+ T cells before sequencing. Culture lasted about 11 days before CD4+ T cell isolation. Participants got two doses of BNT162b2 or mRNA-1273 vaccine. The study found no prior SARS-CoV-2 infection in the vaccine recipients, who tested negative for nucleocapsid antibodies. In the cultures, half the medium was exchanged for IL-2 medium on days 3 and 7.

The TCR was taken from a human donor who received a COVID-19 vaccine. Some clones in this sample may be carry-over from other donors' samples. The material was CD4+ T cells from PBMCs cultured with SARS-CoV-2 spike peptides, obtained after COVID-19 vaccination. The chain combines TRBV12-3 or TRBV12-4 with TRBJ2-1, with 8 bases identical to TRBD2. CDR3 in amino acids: CASSFGGGPFF. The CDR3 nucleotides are TGTGCCAGCAGTTTCGGCGGGGGGCCCTTCTTC.